This T cell receptor beta chain emerged from a study of cytomegalovirus exposure and HLA in healthy donors. Study-wide results and limits: Most CMV-associated TCR beta chains were later found to appear HLA-restricted. HLA allele associations emerged for around 15,000 TCR beta sequences in a later analysis, at 0.05 false discovery rate. By HLA locus, TCR association rates varied in a later analysis, with DRB1 showing the most and HLA-C the fewest.

It was with 60 Vbeta and 13 Jbeta primers that the PCR ran. In the source study's methods: As a later analysis found, there were approximately 80 million unique TCR beta chains, of which roughly 11 million were shared. Repertoires were generated with immunoSEQ multiplex PCR, while TCRdb's copy carries only in-frame clones and drops some. That table gives V, J and clone size, and the DNA gave D and trimming. The repertoire consists of roughly 140,000 clones, with around four fifths occurring once and the leading ten covering less than 3%. This clone was recorded once. No antigen is known for it. The CDR3 loop spans 18 amino acids. V lost 2 bases, J lost 0 bases, and 15 bases lay in between.

The source is a female donor in good health and CMV-seronegative. Sequenced input: PBMCs. The genes are TRBV5-7 and TRBJ1-6; D remains unclear. TRBV5-7 is identified as an open reading frame with a role that is uncertain. CDR3: CASSFAVRIHSYNSPLHF. For the CDR3, the DNA is TGTGCCAGCAGCTTTGCGGTACGGATTCACTCCTATAATTCACCCCTCCACTTT.